There are many counts of the clone carrying this T cell receptor (beta chain). Its antigen is as yet unknown. Unique molecular identifiers featured in how the TCRbeta library was prepared. TCRdb itself ran the PCR reads through MiXCR, one entry per CDR3 protein. This sample has over 120,000 distinct CDR3 sequences, with 8.5% to 10% found just once. The sample originates from a study of T-cell reconstitution after alpha-beta-depleted transplantation in children. Study-wide points: The study reportedly traced alpha-beta T cells about two months after transplant to several hundred expanded graft clones. T-cell counts and diversity at one year following transplant were attributed mainly to newly produced T cells.

Germline V gene sequence: CDR1 MDHEN, CDR2 SYDVKM. The CDR3 has 14 residues. Trimming took 3 bases from V and 4 from J, leaving 7 bases between them. This sequence originates from a female patient between 2 and 10 years old who had a stem cell transplant for congenital amegakaryocytic thrombocytopenia, so the T cells may come from the graft donor. The material sequenced was PBMCs, mostly from graft donor cells, taken 180 days after TCRalphabeta/CD19-depleted stem cell transplant. This rearrangement joins TRBV28 to TRBJ2-6; no clear D gene. The CDR3 spells CASSFFQGANVLTF. CDR3 in DNA: TGTGCCAGCAGTTTCTTTCAGGGGGCCAACGTCCTGACTTTC.